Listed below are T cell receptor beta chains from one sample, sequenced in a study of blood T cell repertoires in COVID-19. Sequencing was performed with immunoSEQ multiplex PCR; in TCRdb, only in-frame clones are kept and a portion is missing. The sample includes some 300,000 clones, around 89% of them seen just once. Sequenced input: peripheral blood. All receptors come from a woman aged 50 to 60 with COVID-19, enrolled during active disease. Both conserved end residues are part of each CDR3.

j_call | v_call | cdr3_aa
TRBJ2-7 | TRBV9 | CASSVGDSSGREQYF
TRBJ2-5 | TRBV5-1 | CASSGPPSGKLQETQYF
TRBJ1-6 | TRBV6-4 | CASSRQGANNSPLHF
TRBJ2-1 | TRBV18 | CASSIPGLAGGHNEQFF
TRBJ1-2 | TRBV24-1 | CATSGTGGVYGYTF
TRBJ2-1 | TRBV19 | CASRRLGLAGRALNNEQFF
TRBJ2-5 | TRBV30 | CAWRGTSGRSSETQYF
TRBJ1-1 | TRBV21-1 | CAKRQGSDTEAFF
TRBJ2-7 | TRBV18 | CASSYLAGEYEQYF
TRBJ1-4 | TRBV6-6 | CASSHYDRGYEKLFF
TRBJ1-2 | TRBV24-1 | CATSESGYGYTF
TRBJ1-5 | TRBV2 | CASSGTGNQPQHF
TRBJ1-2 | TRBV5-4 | CASSLPRTGGDYGYTF
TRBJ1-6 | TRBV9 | CASSVEGTYNSPLHF
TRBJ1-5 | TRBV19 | CASIEDQPQHF
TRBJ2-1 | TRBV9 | CASSPLGTSGHNEQFF
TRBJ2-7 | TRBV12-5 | CASGFGRTGLNNLYEQYF
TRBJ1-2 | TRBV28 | CASSLLNYGYTF
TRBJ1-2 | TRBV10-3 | CAISESMTERGYTF
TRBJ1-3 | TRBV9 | CASSVEAAISGNTIYF
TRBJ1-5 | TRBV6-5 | CATRSRADQPQHF
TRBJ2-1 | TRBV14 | CASSQETDEQFF
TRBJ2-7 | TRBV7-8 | CASSLGRRDEQYF
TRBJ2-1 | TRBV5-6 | CASSPLSGSGHNEQFF
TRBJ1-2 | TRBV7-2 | CASSPRVLLYGYTF
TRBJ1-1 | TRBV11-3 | CASRGRSNTEAFF